This note documents a single TCR beta chain sequence. Ten or more counts support this clonotype. Its antigen target is currently unknown. Base-call qualities are not available, and no considerably larger clone is one nucleotide away. The library was produced with 5' RACE. TCRdb shows the sequencer as NextSeq 500. To correct for sequencing error and PCR bias, the TCR library protocol tagged individual cDNA molecules with unique molecular identifiers. Both TCR alpha and beta chains were sequenced, and tight co-correlation was observed between alpha and beta sequence abundances in each sample. Per the original workflow: Decombinator V4 was used to annotate TCR sequences for V gene, J gene and CDR3. TCRs were defined as expanded if a significant change between any two time points was detected under a Poisson model with p below 0.0001. TCR abundances were normalised to the total number of TCRs sequenced per sample and expressed as counts per million. MAIT TCRs were defined by TRAV1-2 paired with TRAJ12, TRAJ20 or TRAJ33, and iNKT TCRs by TRAV10 paired with TRAJ18. VDJdb, accessed on 1 November 2021, was searched for TCRs annotated for CMV, EBV and SARS-CoV-2, and TCRs annotated for more than one antigen were excluded. Clones were called with MiXCR by TCRdb after fastp trimmed the public reads at Q25, and only in-frame beta chains were retained. Rows with a matching CDR3 protein are joined into one entry that keeps the most common DNA and genes. The V and J calls follow TCRdb's processing rather than the paper's. Recorded for this sample are tens of thousands of distinct CDR3 sequences; over 9% of them occurred a single time. In total, the top ten clones hold around 8% of the sample.

Set within a cohort of healthcare workers in London, UK, this nested case-control study involved weekly PCR testing of nasopharyngeal swabs along with blood sampling. Between 23 and 31 March 2020, the week of the UK lockdown, healthcare workers were enrolled and then followed up weekly for as long as 16 weeks. The sample originates from a study of early T cells in non-severe SARS-CoV-2 infection (dated by TCRdb to the early 2020s). Notes on the research overall: TCR sequencing used bulk RNA from unsorted whole blood, so alpha and beta chains could not be paired. Study-wide findings and limitations: VDJdb matching was skewed toward anti-spike CD8 responses and likely underestimated virus-specific expansions by missing private and CD4 specificities.

The CDR3 starts with the cysteine, ends with the phenylalanine, and has 13 residues. Just the 39-base CDR3 DNA is kept, in frame starting at base 1. From a lookup of the germline V gene, CDR1 and CDR2 are SGHRS and YFSETQ. The trim is 3 bases for V and 4 bases for J, with a gap of 10 bases between the germline ends. Recombination connected TRBV5-1 to TRBJ2-5; a weak D assignment points to TRBD2 (6 bases agree). This specimen consisted of whole blood, obtained at baseline. This sequence was found in an adult who was a healthcare worker with PCR-confirmed SARS-CoV-2 infection or an uninfected control (not recorded which). The CDR3 has the sequence CASSSQGGETQYF. DNA sequence: TGCGCCAGCAGCTCGCAGGGAGGAGAGACCCAGTACTTC.